This T cell receptor beta chain appears in the sequencing data of a study of blood T cells in healthy people across ages (dated by TCRdb to 2014 to 2015). Background on the whole study: In model experiments, template switching captured roughly one uniquely barcoded TCR beta cDNA molecule for every two T cells. Age-related changes in TCR beta repertoire diversity were measured in the study by deep sequencing normalized with unique cDNA molecular identifiers. The donors were divided into four age groups: young (average approximately 17 years), middle-aged (approximately 42), aged (approximately 59) and long-lived (about 79). For two donors (one aged 18 to 30 and one aged 80 or older), the study analyzed two additional independent replicas of 1 million unique cDNA reads from the same blood draw. To avoid experimental bias, donors of different ages were randomly spread across the sequencing lanes. General study outcomes and caveats: There was a strong correlation between observed TCR beta diversity and the percentage of naive T cells measured by flow cytometry. Donor CMV infection status was unknown, potentially confounding age-related changes in expanded clonotypes. Conclusive comparison of naive and antigen-experienced compartments was prevented by the profiling of bulk unsorted PBMCs. Estimates of total diversity based on one million sequenced T cells were regarded as lower bounds and as underestimates. Compared with the aged group, the long-lived group had more naive CD4+ T cells, fewer expanded clones and increased TCR diversity, a pattern suggesting age selection. As age increased, observed TCR beta diversity per million T cells dropped in a roughly linear way, and a significant reduction was already evident by age 40.

The junction shows trimming of 0 bases on V and 5 bases on J, plus 11 bases between the germline ends. The germline V gene (reference sequence) gives CDR1 as LGHDT and CDR2 as YNNKEL. The CDR3 sequence holds 15 residues, the cysteine and phenylalanine included. Only CDR3 DNA remains: 45 bases, in frame from the first base. Libraries were prepared through 5' RACE. Sequenced on an Illumina HiSeq 2500. The second PCR ran for roughly 7 to 12 cycles and used a J-beta primer mix along with a sample-barcoded 5' primer. Each TCR beta cDNA molecule received a unique molecular identifier from a template-switch 5' adaptor carrying 12 random nucleotides. At least 2.5 million CDR3-containing paired-end reads were obtained from each sample. First-strand cDNA was synthesized from all RNA with the Mint cDNA synthesis kit, primed by a TRBC-specific oligonucleotide. Following uracil-DNA glycosylase treatment, a first 18-cycle PCR with universal primers M1SS and BC2_uni_R was performed on all cDNA. The study's own analysis went as follows. Normalization of each sample was performed by random selection of 1 million high-quality reads, each carrying a distinct molecular identifier. Instead of being binned into consensus sequences, reads with shared molecular identifiers were discarded. MiTCR, set to a Q25 quality threshold and the strictest error-elimination algorithm, was used for CDR3 identification, clonotype clustering and error correction. A nonparametric unseen species model with Euler transformation was used to estimate a lower bound on total TCR beta diversity. The public reads were quality trimmed at Q25 with fastp and then assembled into clones with MiXCR by TCRdb, keeping productive beta chains. Every entry covers one CDR3 protein and lists the most common genes and DNA from its rows. The V and J calls here are based on TCRdb, not the publication. Recorded for this sample are about 1.8 million distinct CDR3 sequences; 40% to 55% of them occurred a single time. The ten largest clones represent more than 2% of the sample.

Donors were a few dozen systemically healthy Caucasian individuals from Russia aged roughly 6 to 100 years. Around 10 milliliters of peripheral blood were drawn from each donor into EDTA-treated Vacutainer tubes. Ficoll-Paque density-gradient centrifugation was used to isolate PBMCs, with at least 6 million per sample. Total RNA, at least 5 micrograms per sample, was extracted from PBMCs with Trizol reagent. For every donor, flow cytometry on a PBMC aliquot measured the percentage of naive CD45RAhigh/CD27high T cells. Note on this clonotype: Its binding antigen is unknown. One base away there is no much larger clone; base qualities are not given.

The sequenced sample consisted of blood. The sequence joins TRBV3-1 to TRBJ2-1; the D region possibly corresponds to TRBD2 (6 bases align). This TCR was sampled from a woman in her 40s in good health. In nucleotide form, the sequence is TGTGCCAGCAGCCAAGATGTGGGACTTAACAATGAGCAGTTCTTC. Its coded protein is CASSQDVGLNNEQFF.